These 10 T cell receptor beta chains were all obtained from the same sample, sequenced in a study of persistence of HIV-infected CD4 T cells. These receptors' targets are unknown. The libraries were made with immunoSEQ version 4 in survey mode. Clones were read by immunoSEQ multiplex PCR, and TCRdb kept only the in-frame ones, dropping some. The sample carries 25,000 to 35,000 clones, roughly 78% recorded once. The stimulus was lysate of CMV-infected fibroblasts, about 11 ug/mL. Memory cells lacking CD40L and CD69 with high CD45RO were sorted. The sequencing used CD4+ T cells sorted from PBMCs after approximately 19-hour stimulation, collected from a patient who received antiretroviral therapy. Receptors originate from an adult woman with HIV who was CMV-seropositive.

The chain has TRBV7-8 and TRBJ2-3, with 9 bases aligning to TRBD1. The trim removed 5 bases at V and 3 bases at J, leaving 21 bases unmatched. The CDR3 totals 20 residues. CDR1 is SGHVS and CDR2 is FQNEAQ in the germline V gene. CDR3 sequence reads: CASSPKTGTGRVGGTDTQYF. The CDR3 DNA is TGTGCCAGCAGCCCAAAGACCGGGACAGGGAGAGTCGGAGGGACAGATACGCAGTATTTT. Complete variable domain (other parts from reference TRBV7-8 and TRBJ2-3): GAGVSQSPRYKVAKRGQDVALRCDPISGHVSLFWYQQALGQGPEFLTYFQNEAQLDKSGLPSDRFFAERPEGSVSTLKIQRTQQEDSAVYLCASSPKTGTGRVGGTDTQYFGPGTRLTVL.

The CDR3 region has the DNA TGTGCCAGCTCAAAAGGGGGGAACACTGAAGCTTTCTTT. The encoded protein is CASSKGGNTEAFF. The V gene is TRBV18, the J gene TRBJ1-1, with TRBD1 as a possible D gene (6 bases). Per the germline V gene, CDR1 is KGHSH and CDR2 is LQKENI. With 5 bases removed from V and 1 base from J, the gap between germline ends came to 8 bases. The CDR3 loop spans 13 amino acids. The full variable domain, with the rest looked up from reference TRBV18 and TRBJ1-1, is NAGVMQNPRHLVRRRGQEARLRCSPMKGHSHVYWYRQLPEEGLKFMVYLQKENIIDESGMPKERFSAEFPKEGPSILRIQQVVRGDSAAYFCASSKGGNTEAFFGQGTRLTVV.

The chain is built from TRBV24-1 and TRBJ2-2, with D hard to call. CDR1 and CDR2 (germline): KGHDR, SFDVKD. The CDR3 spans 12 residues. Trimming cost V 7 bases and J 6 bases, with 8 bases left between them. The DNA for the CDR3 is TGTGCCACCAGGTCTCTGGCCGGGGAGCTGTTTTTT. Translation: CATRSLAGELFF.

This chain links TRBV5-1 with TRBJ1-2; TRBD1 aligns across 7 bases. The CDR3 is made up of 15 amino acids. Germline-derived CDR1 and CDR2 are SGHRS and YFSETQ. The V and J ends lost 2 bases and 5 bases, in that order; junction bases with no gene match: 9. The CDR3 nucleotides read TGCGCCAGCAGCTTATCTACAGGGACAGTATATGGCTACACCTTC. This translates into CASSLSTGTVYGYTF.

This chain connects TRBV20-1 to TRBJ2-5; weak D call: TRBD2 (7 bases). From germline, CDR1 is DFQATT and CDR2 SNEGSKA (reference sequence). The CDR3 is 13 residues long. The germline V and J ends were trimmed by 3 bases and 1 base, with 9 bases remaining between them. The CDR3 region has the DNA TGCAGTGCTAGTGCGGGGGCCCAAGAGACCCAGTACTTC. This gives the protein CSASAGAQETQYF.

The rearrangement joins TRBV19 to TRBJ2-4; 7 positions match TRBD2. Per germline, CDR1 LNHDA and CDR2 SQIVND (reference sequence). The CDR3 is made up of 14 amino acids. The J segment lost 3 bases and the V segment lost 7 bases, leaving 6 bases of the junction unmatched. CDR3 protein: CASTRRGDKNIQYF. The CDR3 nucleotides are TGTGCCAGTACCCGCCGGGGGGACAAAAACATTCAGTACTTC.

The chain links TRBV23-1 to TRBJ1-2; D is unresolved. TRBV23-1 is sorted into the ORF group, with uncertain function. The CDR3 loop spans 16 amino acids. The ends were cut back, 0 bases at V and 6 bases at J, with 17 bases in the middle. The CDR3 nucleotides read TGCGCCAGCAGTCAATCGCTCAGACACTATCTTCATGGCTACACCTTC. It is translated as CASSQSLRHYLHGYTF.

To note about this clone: Other DNA sequences within the sample encode an identical CDR3. The rearrangement links TRBV5-1 to TRBJ1-4; 10 bases map to TRBD1. The V segment lost 2 bases and the J segment 3 bases; nucleotides outside the gene matches: 1. The CDR3 is 15 amino acids. Germline V lookup: CDR1 SGHRS, CDR2 YFSETQ. CDR3 residues: CASSLGTGANEKLFF. The CDR3, as DNA: TGCGCCAGCAGCTTAGGGACAGGGGCTAATGAAAAACTGTTTTTT.

The rearrangement joins TRBV5-4 to TRBJ2-4; D may correspond to TRBD1 or TRBD2 (5 bases each). V was cut by 4 bases and J by 1 base, with 12 bases left in between. The V gene's germline CDR1 is SGHNT and CDR2 YYREEE (reference sequence). CDR3 length: 15 amino acids. This chain's CDR3 is CASSVSGTAKNIQYF. CDR3 DNA: TGTGCCAGCAGCGTATCCGGGACCGCCAAAAACATTCAGTACTTC.

This chain uses TRBV24-1 with TRBJ2-3; D possibly uses TRBD1 or TRBD2 (5 bases each). This CDR3 region has 13 residues. V lost 6 bases and J lost 6, with 12 bases in between. CDR1 is KGHDR and CDR2 is SFDVKD in the germline V gene. The CDR3 here is CATSRDGVDTQYF. In DNA form, the CDR3 reads TGTGCCACCAGTCGGGACGGGGTGGATACGCAGTATTTT.